The 3 T cell receptor beta chains below were found in one sample sequenced in a study of early T cells in non-severe SARS-CoV-2 infection (dated by TCRdb to the early 2020s). Library preparation used 5' RACE. The data were produced on a NextSeq 500. TCRdb reworked the public reads: Q25 trimming with fastp, MiXCR clone assembly, productive beta chains retained. Duplicate CDR3 protein sequences are folded into a single record with the most common DNA and genes. The sample table lists roughly 54,000 distinct CDR3 sequences, approximately 12% of them with a count of one. About 5% of the sample is in the top ten clones. The sequenced material came from whole blood. The receptor set was obtained from an adult who was a healthcare worker with PCR-confirmed SARS-CoV-2 infection or an uninfected control (not recorded which).

This clonotype was picked up many times. CDR3 DNA: TGTGCCAGCAGTTTGAACGGGCCTCCCTACGAGCAGTACTTC. Translation gives CASSLNGPPYEQYF. The chain carries TRBV27 and TRBJ2-7; no definite D call. The germline V gene encodes CDR1 MNHEY and CDR2 SMNVEV (reference sequence). There are 14 residues in the CDR3. Deletions cut 3 bases from V and 2 bases from J, with 11 bases between.

This clonotype was seen more than once but under ten times. V is TRBV5-1 and J is TRBJ2-5; D is unclear. This CDR3 comprises 12 residues. Germline V gives CDR1 SGHRS, CDR2 YFSETQ. V lost 4 bases to trimming and J lost 5 bases, with 9 bases between them. The CDR3 nucleotides read TGCGCCAGCAGCGCCGGTTTGGAGACCCAGTACTTC. The encoded protein is CASSAGLETQYF.

The chain couples TRBV3-1 to TRBJ1-2; a possible D gene is TRBD1 (5 bases). The CDR3 runs to 14 residues. Germline V CDR1 and CDR2: LGHDT, YNNKEL (reference sequence). The germline V and J ends were trimmed by 4 bases and 8 bases, with 17 bases remaining between them. CDR3 region: CASSPSGTEGGYTF. Written as DNA, the CDR3 is TGTGCCAGCAGCCCATCCGGGACCGAAGGGGGCTACACCTTC.